This entry is about one T cell receptor beta chain. Its antigen remains unidentified. Base qualities were left out, and no much larger clone turns up one base away. The CDR3 covers 13 residues, taking in both the cysteine and the phenylalanine. Only the CDR3 DNA stays, 39 bases, in frame from base 1. From the germline V gene (reference sequence), CDR1 is SGHNT and CDR2 is YYREEE. From V the trimming removes 6 bases and from J it removes 7 bases, while the gene matches leave 9 bases of the junction unaccounted for. The data originate from a study of glioma-infiltrating T cells after dendritic cell vaccination (dated by TCRdb to the mid-2010s). Some background on the complete study: The cohort included some 15 glioblastoma patients drawn from Phase I and II dendritic cell vaccination trials, of whom 9 were newly diagnosed and 6 had recurrent disease. The vaccine was prepared from monocyte-derived dendritic cells that were cultured for 6 to 7 days with IL-4 and GM-CSF and then pulsed overnight with autologous tumor lysate. Survival after dendritic cell vaccination was correlated with TCR sequencing metrics such as TIL content and the overlap between tumor and blood repertoires. Patients received three intradermal dendritic cell vaccine injections at biweekly intervals in the arm below the axilla. Tumor-infiltrating lymphocyte content was quantified and tumor and blood repertoires were compared in dendritic cell-vaccinated glioblastoma patients by deep sequencing of TCR beta CDR3 regions. Between the early 2000s and the early 2010s, the patients were given dendritic cell vaccination pulsed with autologous tumor lysate.

Patients were selected for having adequate residual fresh-frozen tumor tissue and more than two years of available survival data. An isocitrate dehydrogenase mutation was not carried by any of the glioblastoma patients, although molecular status was otherwise variable. PBMC were collected before vaccination, two weeks after the third vaccination, and at tumor progression if tumor progression occurred. Genomic DNA was extracted with the Qiagen DNeasy Blood extraction Kit. The immunoSEQ assay amplified TCRB CDR3 regions from about 2 micrograms of genomic DNA, or from all available DNA when less than that amount was available. The multiplex PCR relied on 60 forward primers for TCR V beta segments and 13 reverse primers for J beta segments. Synthetic control templates were spiked into each sample at limiting dilution to estimate reads per starting template. Reads of 87 bp were generated by sequencing on the Illumina HiSeq System. The authors processed their data as follows. PCR and sequencing errors were removed by a nearest neighbor algorithm that merged closely related sequences. TCR overlap was defined as the percentage of unique tumor TCR beta sequences that were also found in the peripheral blood of the same patient. This is the immuneACCESS table as TCRdb keeps it, with only in-frame sequences that have V and J called. A part of the clones is gone; compared with another copy, unresolved V genes explain less than half, and the rest is unexplained. V and J calls and clone size are those listed in that table; D and trimming were worked out from the DNA. Across this sample there are around 100,000 clones, with roughly 81% seen only once. Of the sample, about 12% is held by the ten largest clones.

The study at large found these results: The cohort was small and heterogeneous, few patients had complete blood and tumor sets, and even fewer had initial-recurrent tumor pairs. TCR clonality showed no direct relationship with survival, which suggests that a diverse polyclonal response may matter. The response model built on TCR overlap across three groups was characterized as speculative, with prospective validation still needed. Higher estimated pretreatment TIL content predicted longer time to progression and overall survival after dendritic cell vaccination.

This clonotype was obtained from a human donor with glioblastoma. The sequence links TRBV5-4 to TRBJ1-2; a stretch of 7 junction bases matches TRBD1. Material: blood, obtained before dendritic cell vaccination. For the CDR3, the sequence is CASTDRDLGGYTF. DNA sequence: TGTGCCAGCACTGACAGGGACCTGGGTGGCTACACCTTC.